A single sample gave rise to the 20 T cell receptor beta chains below, sequenced in a study of metastatic and nonmetastatic thyroid tumors. TCRdb re-clonotyped the PCR reads via MiXCR. The data hold 17,000 or so clones, with approximately 25% observed a single time. Thyroid surgery had not been preceded by any treatment in any patient. Sequenced input: adjacent normal tissue. The receptors here all came from a female donor with papillary thyroid cancer or a benign thyroid nodule (not recorded which). Some clones in this sample may be carry-over from other donors' samples.

This clone was seen a handful of times. This chain links TRBV7-9 with TRBJ1-1; D is perhaps TRBD1 (6 bases). Trimming took 3 bases from V and 5 from J, leaving 10 bases between them. Germline V gene sequence: CDR1 SEHNR, CDR2 FQNEAQ (reference sequence). This CDR3 has 13 amino acids. CDR3 residues: CASSFPRGTEAFF. CDR3 sequence (DNA): TGTGCCAGCAGCTTTCCGAGGGGGACTGAAGCTTTCTTT.

This clone was found a few times. The chain couples TRBV6-1 to TRBJ2-1; 15 bases line up with TRBD2. This CDR3 region has 15 residues. The junction had 5 bases not matched to a gene; V was cut back by 6 bases and J by 8 bases. CDR1 MNHNS and CDR2 SASEGT come from the germline V gene. CDR3 sequence: CASSGTSGRIDEQFF. CDR3 nucleotides: TGTGCCAGCAGCGGGACTAGCGGGAGGATAGATGAGCAGTTCTTC.

This clone was detected a few times. V gene TRBV27 combines with J gene TRBJ2-7; D ambiguous. This CDR3 has 12 amino acids. Germline CDR1 MNHEY, CDR2 SMNVEV (reference sequence). V was trimmed by 4 bases and J by 2 bases, leaving 6 bases between them. CDR3 loop: CASSSRTYEQYF. The CDR3 nucleotides read TGTGCCAGCAGTTCGCGGACCTACGAGCAGTACTTC.

On this clone: The same CDR3 also results from other DNA sequences found in this sample. The chain couples TRBV10-3 to TRBJ1-1; perhaps TRBD1 as D (6 bases). CDR1 is ENHRY, CDR2 SYGVKD, per germline. The CDR3 runs 18 residues. The V end lost 0 bases, the J end lost 4 bases, and 21 bases lay between the germline ends. The CDR3 region is CAISESLDRRPSGTEAFF. The DNA of the CDR3 is TGTGCCATCAGTGAGTCTCTGGACAGACGCCCGTCCGGCACTGAAGCTTTCTTT.

The chain uses TRBV11-2 and TRBJ2-7; the D gene is possibly TRBD2 (5 bases). Trimming removed 6 bases at V and 6 bases at J, with 24 bases between. Germline V gene sequence: CDR1 SGHAT, CDR2 FQNNGV. The CDR3 is 16 amino acids. The CDR3 DNA reads as TGTGCCAGCAGAAGATATGGGATATCGAGGGCCTCCGAGCAGTACTTC. This encodes CASRRYGISRASEQYF.

The rearrangement links TRBV30 to TRBJ2-3, with D possibly matching TRBD2 (5 bases). Germline CDR1 is GTSNPN and CDR2 is SVGIG (reference sequence). The V end was cut by 2 bases, the J end by 5 bases, with 14 bases between. This CDR3 is built from 14 residues. Here the CDR3 reads CAWSPGLAGDTQYF. The CDR3 region has the DNA TGTGCCTGGAGTCCAGGACTCGCAGGAGATACGCAGTATTTT.

In its sample, this clone was seen a few times. In nucleotides, the CDR3 is TGTGCCAGCAGTCCCGAGGGCCGTATCAATGAGCAGTTCTTC. Translating gives CASSPEGRINEQFF. This chain links TRBV6-1 with TRBJ2-1; TRBD2 is a possible D gene (5 bases). The CDR3 sequence is 14 residues long. V gave up 5 bases and J gave up 6 bases, with 14 bases separating them. The germline CDR1 and CDR2 sequences are MNHNS and SASEGT.

This clone is medium-sized. The V and J genes are TRBV12-3 or TRBV12-4 and TRBJ2-3; D is possibly TRBD1 or TRBD2 (6 bases each). CDR3 size: 12 residues. The V gene lost 4 bases and the J gene lost 9 bases, with 11 bases spanning the gap. CDR3 sequence: CASSSGARTQYF. Here the CDR3 DNA reads TGTGCCAGCAGTTCGGGGGCGCGGACGCAGTATTTT.

The chain uses TRBV6-9 and TRBJ2-5; TRBD2 might be the D (5 bases). Trimming pared 2 bases from V and 1 base from J, leaving 8 bases between. CDR3 size: 14 residues. Germline V gene sequence: CDR1 MNHGY, CDR2 SVAAGI. The CDR3, as DNA: TGTGCCAGCAGTTATAGGACTCCCCAAGAGACCCAGTACTTC. As protein: CASSYRTPQETQYF.

This clone was seen a few times. The CDR3 sequence is CASSLGRVIGTGNTIYF. The CDR3 DNA reads TGTGCCAGCAGTTTGGGCAGGGTGATAGGTACTGGAAACACCATATATTTT. The gene calls are TRBV12-3 or TRBV12-4 and TRBJ1-3, with D tentatively TRBD1 (5 bases). V lost 3 bases and J lost 2, with 17 bases in between. The CDR3 consists of 17 residues.

The chain recombines TRBV28 with TRBJ2-2, with 9 bases fitting TRBD1. CDR1 MDHEN and CDR2 SYDVKM come from the germline V gene. The CDR3 runs to 15 residues. Unmatched junction bases numbered 3, after V lost 6 bases and J lost 1 base. The CDR3 protein is CASRDRGQNTGELFF. For the CDR3, the DNA is TGTGCCAGCAGGGACAGGGGCCAGAACACCGGGGAGCTGTTTTTT.

A few counts support this clone. The chain combines TRBV6-1 with TRBJ2-5; the D gene is possibly TRBD1 (5 bases). Germline assignment: CDR1 MNHNS and CDR2 SASEGT. This CDR3 has 15 residues. Trimming cost V 2 bases and J 3 bases, with 13 bases left between them. CDR3: CASSEQDTAEETQYF. Here the CDR3 DNA reads TGTGCCAGCAGTGAACAGGACACCGCTGAAGAGACCCAGTACTTC.

This clone showed up just a few times. The chain links TRBV6-5 to TRBJ2-3; D might be TRBD1 (6 bases). Per the germline V gene, CDR1 is MNHEY and CDR2 is SVGAGI. V was pared by 2 bases and J by 4 bases, with 16 bases between. The CDR3 spans 16 residues. The CDR3 here is CASSYAGQPSPDTQYF. The CDR3 DNA is TGTGCCAGCAGTTACGCCGGACAGCCCAGTCCAGATACGCAGTATTTT.

About this clone itself: No conserved phenylalanine or tryptophan is present at the end of the CDR3, so a read error is the likely explanation. The genes are TRBV11-1 and TRBJ2-1; 10 bases line up with TRBD2. The germline CDR1 and CDR2 sequences are SGHAT and FQDESV (reference sequence). This CDR3 region has 15 residues. Trimming at V came to 9 bases and at J to 6 bases, leaving 11 bases not matched to a gene. CDR3 sequence (DNA): TGTGCCAGTAGCGCCCGGACTAGCGGAGTCAATGAGCAGTTCTTA. It yields the protein CASSARTSGVNEQFL.

The rearrangement uses TRBV7-9 and TRBJ2-1, with TRBD2 matching over 8 bases. Germline values: CDR1 SEHNR, CDR2 FQNEAQ (reference sequence). This CDR3 contains 15 residues. V trimming: 3 bases; J trimming: 3 bases; junction bases outside the gene matches: 4. The CDR3 region is CASSLVLAVYNEQFF. CDR3 nucleotides: TGTGCCAGCAGCTTGGTACTAGCGGTCTACAATGAGCAGTTCTTC.

The chain links TRBV11-2 to TRBJ1-5, with D uncertain. Per germline, CDR1 SGHAT and CDR2 FQNNGV. The V end lost 0 bases, the J end lost 3 bases, and 3 bases lay between the germline ends. This CDR3 is 13 amino acids long. Here the CDR3 DNA reads TGTGCCAGCAGCTTAGACCTCAATCAGCCCCAGCATTTT. Encoded protein: CASSLDLNQPQHF.

The V and J genes are TRBV13 and TRBJ1-1; D is uncertain. This CDR3 has 16 residues. The V gene's germline CDR1 is PRHDT and CDR2 FYEKMQ (reference sequence). Trimming removed 4 bases at V and 0 bases at J, with 15 bases between. CDR3 protein: CASSSDSDNMNTEAFF. The CDR3 DNA is TGTGCCAGCAGCTCAGACTCCGATAACATGAACACTGAAGCTTTCTTT.

This chain joins TRBV24-1 and TRBJ2-1, with D maybe TRBD2 (6 bases). The V gene lost 4 bases and the J gene lost 6 bases, with 18 bases spanning the gap. Germline CDR1 reads KGHDR; CDR2 reads SFDVKD. The CDR3 runs to 16 residues. CDR3 sequence (DNA): TGTGCCACCAGTGACCAGACTAGAGGAATTCGCAATGAGCAGTTCTTC. Protein sequence: CATSDQTRGIRNEQFF.

This clone was observed a few times. V is TRBV19 and J is TRBJ2-5; no reliable D call. Germline CDR1 LNHDA, CDR2 SQIVND (reference sequence). V was clipped by 2 bases and J by 4 bases, with 8 bases between them. This CDR3 spans 13 amino acids. The CDR3 loop reads CASSISAIETQYF. In DNA, the CDR3 is TGTGCCAGTAGTATAAGCGCAATAGAGACCCAGTACTTC.

The chain links TRBV11-2 to TRBJ1-2; maybe TRBD1 (6 bases). In germline, CDR1 is SGHAT, CDR2 FQNNGV. The CDR3 is made up of 16 amino acids. Between the trimmed V and J ends, which lost 0 bases and 1 base, there was a span of 12 bases. CDR3 sequence (DNA): TGTGCCAGCAGCTTAGAGGTCAGGGGCGTTAACTATGGCTACACCTTC. Translation gives CASSLEVRGVNYGYTF.